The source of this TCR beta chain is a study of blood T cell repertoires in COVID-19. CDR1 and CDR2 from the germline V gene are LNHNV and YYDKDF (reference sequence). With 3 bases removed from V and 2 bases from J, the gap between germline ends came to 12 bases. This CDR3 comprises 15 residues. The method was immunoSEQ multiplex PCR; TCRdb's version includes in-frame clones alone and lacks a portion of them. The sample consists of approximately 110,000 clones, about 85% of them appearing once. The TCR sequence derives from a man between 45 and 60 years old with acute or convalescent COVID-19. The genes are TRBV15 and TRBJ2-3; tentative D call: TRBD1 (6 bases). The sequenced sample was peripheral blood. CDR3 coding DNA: TGTGCCACCAGCAGCTGGACAGCCTCCACAGATACGCAGTATTTT. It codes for CATSSWTASTDTQYF.